This T cell receptor (beta chain) was recovered during a study of shared clonotypes between healthy human individuals. This clone showed up just a few times. Its specificity is unknown. CDR1 MGHRA and CDR2 YSYEKL come from the germline V gene. Trimming left V 2 bases short and J 7 bases short, with 17 bases between. The CDR3 extends over 16 amino acids. This table comes from immunoSEQ multiplex PCR, and its TCRdb copy is limited to in-frame clones, with some not included. Among approximately 98,000 clones listed, under 70% were seen once. Study-wide findings and caveats: Non-shared clonotypes had lower generation probabilities than those shared by all four donors.

Material for sequencing was memory CD8+ T cells sorted from blood. Subset here: CD45RO+ cells pooled with CCR7-negative TemRA cells. The sequence was obtained from a woman in her 30s in good health. The V gene is TRBV4-1, the J gene TRBJ1-4; D not certain. The CDR3: CASSQSTGSGPEKLFF. DNA for the CDR3: TGCGCCAGCAGCCAATCGACCGGGTCCGGGCCTGAAAAACTGTTTTTT.